The text below deals with one T cell receptor (beta chain). This entry comes from a study of tumor-infiltrating lymphocytes in primary liver carcinoma. Overall study context: These patients were men and women whose ages were 30 to 69 years.

CDR3 length: 14 residues. CDR1 and CDR2 (germline): SGHNT, YYREEE (reference sequence). Trimming at V came to 7 bases and at J to 4 bases, leaving 7 bases not matched to a gene. TCR beta cDNA came from around 0.5 ug total RNA, primed with a constant-region primer. Amplification in three nested multiplex PCR rounds with slightly modified ARM-PCR gave rise to TCR beta libraries. The opening two PCR rounds, about 11 cycles each, paired TRBV1-TRBV30 forward primers with a C-beta reverse primer. TCRdb re-called the multiplex PCR reads through MiXCR, storing one row per CDR3 protein. The table has around 190,000 distinct CDR3 sequences, 70% to 90% seen once. It was from around 18-30 mg of unsorted bulk tissue that RNA and DNA were co-extracted. Primary liver carcinoma in the patients was surgically resected. Patients were treatment-naive with chronic HBV infection.

The chain has TRBV5-4 and TRBJ2-3, with 9 nucleotides matching TRBD2. This TCR was recovered from a man aged 40-49 years with primary liver carcinoma and hepatitis B virus infection. The source material was tumor tissue from primary liver carcinoma. CDR3 DNA: TGTGCCAGCTGTCAGACTAGCGGCGCAGATACGCAGTATTTT. This codes for CASCQTSGADTQYF.